Each of the 27 T cell receptor beta chains below was sequenced from the same sample in a study of T cell responses to AZD1222 COVID-19 vaccine (dated by TCRdb to the early 2020s). This specimen's time point label, per the study, means: about 28 days (+/-7) after the second vaccine dose. The sample's treatment or condition label, in plain terms: meningococcal conjugate vaccine given as trial control. The library was built by means of the immunoSEQ multiplex PCR assay. In TCRdb, the immuneACCESS table is reduced to in-frame sequences with V and J assigned. These tables do not hold every clone; where another copy was compared, an unresolved V gene accounts for under half, and the others remain unexplained. The sample table holds around 140,000 clones, of which around 85% were seen once. The ten largest make up 7.9% of the sample. The sample consisted of peripheral blood, taken 28 days after the second dose of the MenACWY control vaccine. All receptors derive from an adult who received the MenACWY meningococcal vaccine as a control.

The V and J genes are TRBV9 and TRBJ1-4, with a tentative D call TRBD1 (6 bases). V lost 3 bases, J lost 2 bases, and 11 bases lay in between. Germline loops: CDR1 SGDLS, CDR2 YYNGEE. CDR3 length equals 15 residues. Here the CDR3 DNA reads TGTGCCAGCAGCGCAAGGGGGGGCACTAATGAAAAACTGTTTTTT. Protein sequence: CASSARGGTNEKLFF. Based on the CDR3 plus reference TRBV9 and TRBJ1-4, the full variable domain is DSGVTQTPKHLITATGQRVTLRCSPRSGDLSVYWYQQSLDQGLQFLIQYYNGEERAKGNILERFSAQQFPDLHSELNLSSLELGDSALYFCASSARGGTNEKLFFGSGTQLSVL.

The V gene is TRBV9, the J gene TRBJ2-3, with D hard to call. Trimming left V 0 bases short and J 2 bases short, with 10 bases between. Germline assignment: CDR1 SGDLS and CDR2 YYNGEE. CDR3 length: 15 residues. The CDR3 DNA is TGTGCCAGCAGCGTAGCGGGCCGTACCACAGATACGCAGTATTTT. As protein: CASSVAGRTTDTQYF.

The gene calls are TRBV7-8 and TRBJ1-6; D is unclear. V lost 5 bases and J 5 bases, leaving 13 bases between the germline ends. Germline CDR1 reads SGHVS; CDR2 reads FQNEAQ. The CDR3 sequence is 15 residues long. The CDR3 spells CASSPSAKHNSPLHF. Here the CDR3 DNA reads TGTGCCAGCAGCCCGAGCGCGAAGCATAATTCACCCCTCCACTTT.

This chain uses TRBV24-1 with TRBJ2-5, with a weak D call TRBD1 (6 bases). The V end was cut by 4 bases, the J end by 1 base, with 12 bases between. Germline values: CDR1 KGHDR, CDR2 SFDVKD. The CDR3 length is 15 residues. The CDR3, as DNA: TGTGCCACCAGTGACACGACAGGTTTCCAAGAGACCCAGTACTTC. Residues: CATSDTTGFQETQYF.

V gene TRBV13 combines with J gene TRBJ1-2; 12 nucleotides align to TRBD1. Germline CDR1 PRHDT, CDR2 FYEKMQ (reference sequence). The V segment lost 2 bases and the J segment 8 bases; nucleotides outside the gene matches: 12. This CDR3 comprises 17 residues. CDR3 region: CASSLSGTGGADHGYTF. The CDR3 nucleotides read TGTGCCAGCAGCTTAAGCGGGACAGGGGGCGCCGATCACGGCTACACCTTC.

The V call is TRBV7-3, the J call TRBJ1-1; possibly TRBD1 for D (6 bases). Trimming took 3 bases from V and 1 from J, leaving 12 bases between them. Germline loops: CDR1 SGHTA, CDR2 FQGTGA. The CDR3 is 15 amino acids. In DNA, the CDR3 is TGTGCCAGCAGCTTCAGGCCCAGGGGGAACACTGAAGCTTTCTTT. Amino acid sequence: CASSFRPRGNTEAFF. Combining the CDR3 with reference TRBV7-3 and TRBJ1-1 gives the whole variable domain GAGVSQTPSNKVTEKGKYVELRCDPISGHTALYWYRQSLGQGPEFLIYFQGTGAADDSGLPNDRFFAVRPEGSVSTLKIQRTERGDSAVYLCASSFRPRGNTEAFFGQGTRLTVV.

The table lists this clone with a count of one. The chain combines TRBV21-1 with TRBJ1-5; the listed D gene, TRBD1, was not tested against the DNA. TRBV21-1 is a known pseudogene. This CDR3 has 15 residues. Written as DNA, the CDR3 is TGTGCCAGCAGCACGGGGGACAGGGGAAATCAGCCCCAGCATTTT. Its translation: CASSTGDRGNQPQHF.

The chain combines TRBV29-1 with TRBJ2-1, with D hard to call. CDR3 length: 12 amino acids. Trimming cost V 1 base and J 15 bases, with 16 bases left between them. Germline V gene data show CDR1 as SQVTM and CDR2 as ANQGSEA. DNA of the CDR3: TGCAGCGTTGAAGTACAGTCTTCTGATCGGTTCTTC. Its translation is CSVEVQSSDRFF.

The rearrangement joins TRBV20-1 to TRBJ2-1, with 8 bases matching TRBD2. Unmatched junction bases numbered 4, after V lost 3 bases and J lost 9 bases. The CDR3 length is 12 residues. The germline gives CDR1 DFQATT, CDR2 SNEGSKA (reference sequence). CDR3 in amino acids: CSASHRGGEQFF. The CDR3 nucleotides are TGCAGTGCTAGTCACCGGGGGGGTGAGCAGTTCTTC.

The chain employs TRBV14 and TRBJ1-3; D is ambiguous. The CDR3 sequence is 15 residues long. Trimming removed 1 base from V and 0 bases from J, with 7 bases in between. CDR1 SGHDN and CDR2 FVKESK come from the germline V gene. The CDR3 DNA reads as TGTGCCAGCAGCCAAGTCCATGGCTCTGGAAACACCATATATTTT. Its translation: CASSQVHGSGNTIYF.

This clone was recorded a few times. V is TRBV11-2 and J is TRBJ2-3, with D perhaps TRBD2 (5 bases). Germline assignment: CDR1 SGHAT and CDR2 FQNNGV. This CDR3 contains 15 residues. V lost 1 base and J lost 11, with 19 bases in between. CDR3 in amino acids: CASSLVTRALSEQYF. Here the CDR3 DNA reads TGTGCCAGCAGCTTAGTTACTAGGGCCCTTTCGGAGCAGTATTTT.

This chain uses TRBV7-6 with TRBJ1-4; a possible D gene is TRBD1 (6 bases). Germline V gene sequence: CDR1 SGHVS, CDR2 FNYEAQ. V gave up 1 base and J gave up 7 bases, with 13 bases separating them. The CDR3 totals 15 residues. The chain's CDR3 is CASSLVWGLGEKLFF. Here the CDR3 DNA reads TGTGCCAGCAGCTTAGTTTGGGGGCTGGGTGAAAAACTGTTTTTT.

J is TRBJ1-2 and V is TRBV6-4; D call uncertain. The length of the CDR3 is 13 residues. The germline V gene has CDR1 MRHNA and CDR2 SNTAGT. V lost 2 bases to trimming and J lost 8 bases, with 12 bases between them. The CDR3 DNA reads as TGTGCCAGCAGTGACAGGCCGTCCAGGGGCTACACCTTC. Its translation is CASSDRPSRGYTF.

The V gene is TRBV7-2, the J gene TRBJ2-6, with unresolved D. Germline V gene lookup returns CDR1 SGHTA and CDR2 FQGNSA. The V end was cut by 1 base, the J end by 4 bases, with 11 bases between. This CDR3 region has 16 residues. The CDR3 loop reads CASSLEPLKGANVLTF. The CDR3 DNA is TGTGCCAGCAGCTTAGAACCTTTAAAGGGGGCCAACGTCCTGACTTTC. The full variable domain, its missing parts supplied by reference TRBV7-2 and TRBJ2-6, is GAGVSQSPSNKVTEKGKDVELRCDPISGHTALYWYRQSLGQGLEFLIYFQGNSAPDKSGLPSDRFSAERTGGSVSTLTIQRTQQEDSAVYLCASSLEPLKGANVLTFGAGSRLTVL.

V and J are TRBV4-3 and TRBJ1-5; D ambiguous. This CDR3 region has 14 residues. V was cut by 3 bases and J by 9 bases, with 15 bases left in between. Germline assignment: CDR1 LGHNA and CDR2 YSLEER. The CDR3, as DNA: TGCGCCAGCAGCCAGTCCACGGCGGCGGGGCCCCAGCATTTT. Residues: CASSQSTAAGPQHF.

V usage is TRBV24-1 and J usage is TRBJ2-1, with a tentative D call TRBD2 (6 bases). The CDR3 spans 15 residues. The ends were cut back, 5 bases at V and 4 bases at J, with 14 bases in the middle. CDR1 and CDR2 from the germline V gene are KGHDR and SFDVKD. The CDR3 is CATSVRGAGYNEQFF. The CDR3, as DNA: TGTGCCACCAGTGTGAGGGGCGCGGGGTACAATGAGCAGTTCTTC.

V usage is TRBV5-1 and J usage is TRBJ2-3, with D unresolved. Trimming took off 0 bases at V and 2 bases at J, with 7 bases between the two ends. This CDR3 contains 14 residues. From germline, CDR1 is SGHRS and CDR2 YFSETQ. CDR3 nucleotides: TGCGCCAGCAGCTTGGAGAAATTCACAGATACGCAGTATTTT. Translation: CASSLEKFTDTQYF.

The chain uses TRBV7-2 and TRBJ2-7, with TRBD1 matching 7 bases. From germline, CDR1 is SGHTA and CDR2 FQGNSA. Losses at the gene ends were 2 bases for V and 4 bases for J; bases not matched to a gene: 5. The CDR3 runs to 14 residues. The DNA for the CDR3 is TGTGCCAGCAGCTTAACAAGGGGGCATTACGAGCAGTACTTC. Its protein product is CASSLTRGHYEQYF. Together with reference TRBV7-2 and TRBJ2-7, the CDR3 gives the full variable domain: GAGVSQSPSNKVTEKGKDVELRCDPISGHTALYWYRQSLGQGLEFLIYFQGNSAPDKSGLPSDRFSAERTGGSVSTLTIQRTQQEDSAVYLCASSLTRGHYEQYFGPGTRLTVT.

For this clone: The sample carries other DNA sequences with the same CDR3. The chain couples TRBV5-4 to TRBJ1-1; D ambiguous. There are 13 residues in the CDR3. With 3 bases removed from V and 1 base from J, the gap between germline ends came to 7 bases. Germline CDR1 SGHNT, CDR2 YYREEE (reference sequence). CDR3 sequence: CASSYDRNTEAFF. CDR3 nucleotides: TGTGCCAGCAGCTACGACCGGAACACTGAAGCTTTCTTT.

J is TRBJ1-6 and V is TRBV7-9; D not certain. V was clipped by 0 bases and J by 7 bases, with 4 bases between them. Germline loops: CDR1 SEHNR, CDR2 FQNEAQ (reference sequence). This CDR3 is built from 13 residues. The CDR3 protein is CASSLAGNSPLHF. As DNA, the CDR3 is TGTGCCAGCAGCTTAGCCGGGAATTCACCCCTCCACTTT.

This clone was picked up a small number of times. The CDR3 DNA reads as TGTGCCAGCAGCCCACGACAGGGGGTGAACACTGAAGCTTTCTTT. This encodes CASSPRQGVNTEAFF. The rearrangement joins TRBV16 to TRBJ1-1, with 9 positions matching TRBD1. V shed 4 bases, J shed 0 bases, and the junction held 3 bases outside the gene matches. The CDR3 consists of 15 residues. Germline assignment: CDR1 KGHSY and CDR2 FQNENV.

J is TRBJ2-3 and V is TRBV19, with D uncertain. CDR1 is LNHDA and CDR2 is SQIVND in the germline V gene (reference sequence). This CDR3 has 11 residues. The ends were cut back, 3 bases at V and 5 bases at J, with 3 bases in the middle. CDR3 DNA sequence: TGTGCCAGTAGTATCAAAGATACGCAGTATTTT. Encoded protein: CASSIKDTQYF.

This chain links TRBV7-2 with TRBJ2-5; 8 nucleotides line up with TRBD2. Germline-derived CDR1 and CDR2 are SGHTA and FQGNSA. J lost 5 bases, V lost 5 bases, and 7 bases had no gene match. The CDR3 is 14 amino acids. CDR3 in DNA: TGTGCCAGCAGCCGCGCGGGGGGCGGGGAGACCCAGTACTTC. This sequence encodes CASSRAGGGETQYF.

V usage is TRBV18 and J usage is TRBJ2-3, with D hard to call. The CDR3 totals 13 residues. V dropped 2 bases and J dropped 0 bases, with 3 bases sitting between them. The germline V gene encodes CDR1 KGHSH and CDR2 LQKENI. CDR3 in amino acids: CASSPGSTDTQYF. The CDR3 bases are TGTGCCAGCTCACCAGGTAGCACAGATACGCAGTATTTT.

The V and J genes are TRBV19 and TRBJ2-1; D possibly corresponds to TRBD2 (6 bases). Between the trimmed V and J ends, which lost 2 bases and 10 bases, there was a span of 18 bases. Looked up from germline, CDR1 is LNHDA and CDR2 is SQIVND (reference sequence). The CDR3 consists of 15 residues. The CDR3 nucleotides are TGTGCCAGTAGTATAAAAACTAGCAGGGTGGTGGAGCAGTTCTTC. The encoded protein is CASSIKTSRVVEQFF.

V is TRBV3-1 (or the pseudogene TRBV3-2) and J is TRBJ1-2, with 8 bases lining up with TRBD1. Germline loops: CDR1 LGHDT, CDR2 YNNKEL (reference sequence). The ends lost 4 bases at V and 5 bases at J; junction bases unmatched: 12. The CDR3 covers 16 residues. This chain's CDR3 is CASSRFGTGAMYGYTF. CDR3 DNA sequence: TGTGCCAGCAGCCGATTTGGGACAGGCGCTATGTATGGCTACACCTTC.

The chain carries TRBV5-1 and TRBJ1-3; 7 bases agree with TRBD1. The CDR3 covers 16 residues. CDR1 and CDR2 (germline): SGHRS, YFSETQ. V shed 4 bases, J shed 3 bases, and the junction held 10 bases outside the gene matches. CDR3 bases: TGCGCCAGCAGCCCCCAAGGGGGCAGGGATGGAAACACCATATATTTT. Its protein product is CASSPQGGRDGNTIYF.